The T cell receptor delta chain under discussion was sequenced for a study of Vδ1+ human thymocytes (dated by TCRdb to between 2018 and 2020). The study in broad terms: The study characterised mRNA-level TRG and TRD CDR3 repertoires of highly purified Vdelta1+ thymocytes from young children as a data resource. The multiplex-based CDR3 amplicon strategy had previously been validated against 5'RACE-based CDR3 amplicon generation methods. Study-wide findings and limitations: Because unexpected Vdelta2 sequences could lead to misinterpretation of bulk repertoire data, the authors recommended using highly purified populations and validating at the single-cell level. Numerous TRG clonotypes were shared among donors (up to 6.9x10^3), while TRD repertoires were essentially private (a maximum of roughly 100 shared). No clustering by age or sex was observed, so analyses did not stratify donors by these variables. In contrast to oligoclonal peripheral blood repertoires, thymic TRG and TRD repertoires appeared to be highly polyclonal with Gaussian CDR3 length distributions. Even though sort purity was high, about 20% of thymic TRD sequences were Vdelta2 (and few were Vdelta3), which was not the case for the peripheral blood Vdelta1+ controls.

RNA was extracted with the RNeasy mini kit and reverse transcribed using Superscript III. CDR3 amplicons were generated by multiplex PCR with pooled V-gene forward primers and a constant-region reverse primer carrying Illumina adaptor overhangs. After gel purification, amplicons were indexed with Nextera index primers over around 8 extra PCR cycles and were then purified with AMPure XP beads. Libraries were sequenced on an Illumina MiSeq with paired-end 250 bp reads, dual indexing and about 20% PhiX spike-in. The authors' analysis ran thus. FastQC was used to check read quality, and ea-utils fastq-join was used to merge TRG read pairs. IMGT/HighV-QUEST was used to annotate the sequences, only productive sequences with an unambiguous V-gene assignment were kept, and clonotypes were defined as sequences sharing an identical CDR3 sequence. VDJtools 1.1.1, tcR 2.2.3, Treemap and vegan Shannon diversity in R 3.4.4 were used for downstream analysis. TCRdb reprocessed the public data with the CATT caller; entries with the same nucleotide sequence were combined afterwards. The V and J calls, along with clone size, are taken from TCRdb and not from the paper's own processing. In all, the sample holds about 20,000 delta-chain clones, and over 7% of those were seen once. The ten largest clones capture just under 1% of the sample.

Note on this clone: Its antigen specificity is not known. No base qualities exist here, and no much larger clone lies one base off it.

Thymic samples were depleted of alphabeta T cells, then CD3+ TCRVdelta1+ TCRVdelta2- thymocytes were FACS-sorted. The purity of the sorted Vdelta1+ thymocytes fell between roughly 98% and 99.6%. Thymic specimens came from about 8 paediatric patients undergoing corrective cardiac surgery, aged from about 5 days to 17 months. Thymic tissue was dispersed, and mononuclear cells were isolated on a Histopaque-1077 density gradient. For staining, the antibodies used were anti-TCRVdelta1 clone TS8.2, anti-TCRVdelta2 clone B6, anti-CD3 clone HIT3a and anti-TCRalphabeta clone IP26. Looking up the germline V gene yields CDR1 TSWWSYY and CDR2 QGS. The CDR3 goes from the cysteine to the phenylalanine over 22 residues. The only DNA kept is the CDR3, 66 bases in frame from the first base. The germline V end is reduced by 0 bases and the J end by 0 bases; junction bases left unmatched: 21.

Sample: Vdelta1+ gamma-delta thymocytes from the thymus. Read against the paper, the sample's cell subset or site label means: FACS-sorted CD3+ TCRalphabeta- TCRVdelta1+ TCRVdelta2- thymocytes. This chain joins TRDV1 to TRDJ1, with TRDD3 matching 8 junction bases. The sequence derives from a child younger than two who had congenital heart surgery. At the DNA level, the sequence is TGTGCTCTTGGGGAACTGGTTAGCACAGCCCGGACTGGGGGTACCAACACCGATAAACTCATCTTT. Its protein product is CALGELVSTARTGGTNTDKLIF.